These 9 T cell receptor beta chains share one sample of origin, sequenced in a study of T cell changes during pregnancy in multiple sclerosis. Produced via immunoSEQ multiplex PCR; TCRdb's table is partial and in-frame only. This sample has tens of thousands of clones, with under 95% found just once. This sample comprised peripheral blood, obtained in the third trimester of pregnancy. The receptors shown here come from a female donor in good health, enrolled as a control in a pregnancy study.

The chain combines TRBV4-1 with TRBJ2-7, with D maybe TRBD1 (5 bases). There are 15 residues in the CDR3. The V gene's germline CDR1 is MGHRA and CDR2 YSYEKL. V dropped 0 bases and J dropped 5 bases, with 14 bases sitting between them. DNA of the CDR3: TGCGCCAGCAGCCAAGATAGGCAGGGCAGGAACGAGCAGTACTTC. Its protein product is CASSQDRQGRNEQYF.

The chain uses TRBV6-6 and TRBJ1-2; TRBD1 aligns across 8 bases. Germline V gene lookup returns CDR1 MNHNY and CDR2 SVGAGI (reference sequence). The CDR3 has 13 amino acids. V lost 5 bases and J lost 7; bases outside the gene matches: 6. CDR3 in DNA: TGTGCCAGCAGTCGGGACAGGACCGGTGGCTACACCTTC. Translating gives CASSRDRTGGYTF.

The J gene is TRBJ2-3, the V gene TRBV7-2; tentative D call: TRBD2 (6 bases). Germline values: CDR1 SGHTA, CDR2 FQGNSA. This CDR3 spans 16 amino acids. The ends were cut back, 5 bases at V and 5 bases at J, with 20 bases in the middle. The CDR3 loop reads CASSGRDVGGRDTQYF. The CDR3 nucleotides are TGTGCCAGCAGCGGGCGGGACGTCGGAGGGAGAGATACGCAGTATTTT. Complete variable domain (other parts from reference TRBV7-2 and TRBJ2-3): GAGVSQSPSNKVTEKGKDVELRCDPISGHTALYWYRQSLGQGLEFLIYFQGNSAPDKSGLPSDRFSAERTGGSVSTLTIQRTQQEDSAVYLCASSGRDVGGRDTQYFGPGTRLTVL.

The chain recombines TRBV7-2 with TRBJ1-6; D may be TRBD1 (5 bases). The ends were cut back, 5 bases at V and 7 bases at J, with 12 bases in the middle. The CDR3 loop spans 14 amino acids. Germline-derived CDR1 and CDR2 are SGHTA and FQGNSA. CDR3 amino acids: CASSLGLPNSPLHF. CDR3 DNA sequence: TGTGCCAGCAGCCTGGGACTACCCAATTCACCCCTCCACTTT.

The chain carries TRBV6-1 and TRBJ2-5, with 14 nucleotides matching TRBD2. Germline CDR1 reads MNHNS; CDR2 reads SASEGT. The V and J ends lost 7 bases and 9 bases, in that order; junction bases with no gene match: 10. This CDR3 has 15 amino acids. CDR3 in DNA: TGTGCCAGCAACAGACTAGCGGGGGGGCAAGGGGCCCAGTACTTC. Protein: CASNRLAGGQGAQYF.

V and J are TRBV7-9 and TRBJ2-7; the D is unclear. Germline lookup yields CDR1 SEHNR and CDR2 FQNEAQ (reference sequence). Trimming left V 2 bases short and J 1 base short, with 9 bases between. CDR3 length equals 14 residues. DNA for the CDR3: TGTGCCAGCAGCTTACTAGGCACTTCCTACGAGCAGTACTTC. This translates into CASSLLGTSYEQYF.

This chain links TRBV11-2 with TRBJ2-7; D is perhaps TRBD2 (6 bases). This CDR3 has 12 amino acids. V lost 4 bases and J lost 7, with 11 bases in between. CDR1 SGHAT and CDR2 FQNNGV come from the germline V gene. The CDR3 DNA reads TGTGCCAGCAGCTCAACCGGGGGTGAGCAGTACTTC. Protein product: CASSSTGGEQYF.

The chain recombines TRBV30 with TRBJ2-1; 10 positions match TRBD2. Trimming at V came to 0 bases and at J to 12 bases, leaving 8 bases not matched to a gene. Germline CDR1 GTSNPN, CDR2 SVGIG (reference sequence). The CDR3 is 14 amino acids. The DNA for the CDR3 is TGTGCCTGGAGTGTACGTCTAGCGGGGGAGGGGCAGTTCTTC. Its protein is CAWSVRLAGEGQFF.

CDR3 amino acids: CAISESLAGGPYNEQFF. The DNA of the CDR3 is TGTGCCATCAGTGAGTCCCTAGCGGGGGGGCCTTACAATGAGCAGTTCTTC. V usage is TRBV10-3 and J usage is TRBJ2-1; 12 bases fit TRBD2. CDR1 is ENHRY and CDR2 is SYGVKD in the germline V gene. V was clipped by 0 bases and J by 4 bases; unmatched bases: 4. CDR3 length equals 17 residues.